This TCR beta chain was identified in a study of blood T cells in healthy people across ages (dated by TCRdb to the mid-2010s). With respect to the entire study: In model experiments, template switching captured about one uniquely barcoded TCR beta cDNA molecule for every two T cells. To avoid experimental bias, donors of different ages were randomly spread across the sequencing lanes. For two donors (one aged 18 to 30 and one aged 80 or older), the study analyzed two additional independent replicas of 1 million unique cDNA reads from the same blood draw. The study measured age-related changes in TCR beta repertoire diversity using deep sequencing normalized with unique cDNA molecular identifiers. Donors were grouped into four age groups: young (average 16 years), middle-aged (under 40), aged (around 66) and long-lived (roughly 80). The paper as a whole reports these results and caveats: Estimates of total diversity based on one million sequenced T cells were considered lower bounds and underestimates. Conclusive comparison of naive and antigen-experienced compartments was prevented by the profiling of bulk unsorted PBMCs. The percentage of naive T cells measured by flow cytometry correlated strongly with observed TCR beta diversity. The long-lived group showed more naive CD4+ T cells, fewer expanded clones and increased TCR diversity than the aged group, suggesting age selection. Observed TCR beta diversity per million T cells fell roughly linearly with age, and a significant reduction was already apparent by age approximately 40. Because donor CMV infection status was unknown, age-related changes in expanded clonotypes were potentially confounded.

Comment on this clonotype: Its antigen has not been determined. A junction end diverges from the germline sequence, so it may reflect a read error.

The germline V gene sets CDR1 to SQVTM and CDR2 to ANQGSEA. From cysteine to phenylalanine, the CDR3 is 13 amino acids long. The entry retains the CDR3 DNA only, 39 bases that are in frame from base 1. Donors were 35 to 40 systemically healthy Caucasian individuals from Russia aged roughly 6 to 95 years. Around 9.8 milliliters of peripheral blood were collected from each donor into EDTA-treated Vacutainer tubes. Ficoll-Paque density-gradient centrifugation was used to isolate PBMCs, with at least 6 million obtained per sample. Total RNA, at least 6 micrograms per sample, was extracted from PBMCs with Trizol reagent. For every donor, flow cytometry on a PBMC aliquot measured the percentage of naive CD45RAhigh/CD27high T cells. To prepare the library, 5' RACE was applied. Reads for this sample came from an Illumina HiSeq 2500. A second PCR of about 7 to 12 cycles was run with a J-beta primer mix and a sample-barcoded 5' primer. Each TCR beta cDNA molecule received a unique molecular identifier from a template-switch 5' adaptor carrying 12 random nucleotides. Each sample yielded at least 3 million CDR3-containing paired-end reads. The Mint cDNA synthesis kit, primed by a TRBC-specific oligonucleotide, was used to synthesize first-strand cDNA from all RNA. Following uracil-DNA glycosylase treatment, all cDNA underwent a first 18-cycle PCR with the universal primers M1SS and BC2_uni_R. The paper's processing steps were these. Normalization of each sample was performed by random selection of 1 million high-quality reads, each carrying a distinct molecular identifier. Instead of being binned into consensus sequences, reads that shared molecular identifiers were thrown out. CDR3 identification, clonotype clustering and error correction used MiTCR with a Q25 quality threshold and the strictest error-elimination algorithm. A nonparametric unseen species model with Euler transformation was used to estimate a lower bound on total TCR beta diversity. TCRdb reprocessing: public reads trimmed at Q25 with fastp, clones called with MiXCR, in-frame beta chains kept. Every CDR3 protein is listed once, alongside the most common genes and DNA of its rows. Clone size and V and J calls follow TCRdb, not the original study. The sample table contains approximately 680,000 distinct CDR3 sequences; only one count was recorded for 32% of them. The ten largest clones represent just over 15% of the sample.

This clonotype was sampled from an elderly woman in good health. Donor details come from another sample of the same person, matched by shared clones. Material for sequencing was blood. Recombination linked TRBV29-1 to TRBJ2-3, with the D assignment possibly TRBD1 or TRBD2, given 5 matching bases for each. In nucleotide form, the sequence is TGCAGCGCTGAATGGGGGTTGGCAGATACGCAGTATTTT. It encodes CSAEWGLADTQYF.